The 14 T cell receptor beta chains below were found in one sample sequenced in a study of T cell responses to AZD1222 COVID-19 vaccine (dated by TCRdb to about 2021). Per the publication, the time point label means: baseline before first vaccination. Library preparation was by the immunoSEQ multiplex PCR assay. Entries here come from immuneACCESS through TCRdb and include only in-frame sequences with V and J called. Some clones fail to appear in such tables; in the studies checked, an unresolved V gene covers under half of the shortfall, and the cause of the remainder is unknown. Here the sample has 55,000 to 65,000 clones; over 75% occur a single time. The top ten clones comprise roughly 19% of the sample. The source was peripheral blood, collected on day 0 of AZD1222 vaccination. These receptors were obtained from an adult in good health.

The chain uses TRBV6-5 and TRBJ2-1, with D possibly matching TRBD1 (5 bases). V was clipped by 11 bases and J by 4 bases, with 15 bases between them. CDR3 length equals 13 residues. Germline assignment: CDR1 MNHEY and CDR2 SVGAGI. CDR3 coding DNA: TGTGCCTCCCATAGGGGCCAGTACAATGAGCAGTTCTTC. The encoded protein is CASHRGQYNEQFF.

In this sample, this clone turned up a few times. This sequence joins TRBV6-1 and TRBJ1-5, with D hard to call. V was cut by 2 bases and J by 0 bases, with 11 bases left in between. Germline V gene data show CDR1 as MNHNS and CDR2 as SASEGT. The CDR3 has 16 residues. CDR3 protein: CASSESGRNSNQPQHF. The CDR3 DNA follows: TGTGCCAGCAGTGAATCGGGCAGGAATAGCAATCAGCCCCAGCATTTT.

The rearrangement links TRBV7-9 to TRBJ1-1; TRBD1 matches 7 bases. V lost 5 bases and J lost 3; bases outside the gene matches: 12. Germline-derived CDR1 and CDR2 are SEHNR and FQNEAQ (reference sequence). The CDR3 contains 16 residues. The CDR3 DNA is TGTGCCAGCAGCCCGAGGACAGGCTCAGGGGACACTGAAGCTTTCTTT. As protein: CASSPRTGSGDTEAFF.

V usage is TRBV28 and J usage is TRBJ2-7; D may correspond to TRBD1 or TRBD2 (5 bases each). This CDR3 comprises 14 residues. Germline V lookup: CDR1 MDHEN, CDR2 SYDVKM. V was cut by 6 bases and J by 4 bases, with 16 bases left in between. The DNA of the CDR3 is TGTGCCAGCAGCGGGACCTTAGTTCCATACGAGCAGTACTTC. It encodes CASSGTLVPYEQYF. Based on the CDR3 plus reference TRBV28 and TRBJ2-7, the full variable domain is DVKVTQSSRYLVKRTGEKVFLECVQDMDHENMFWYRQDPGLGLRLIYFSYDVKMKEKGDIPEGYSVSREKKERFSLILESASTNQTSMYLCASSGTLVPYEQYFGPGTRLTVT.

The chain couples TRBV27 to TRBJ2-7, with TRBD1 matching over 11 bases. The CDR3 runs to 13 residues. CDR1 and CDR2 from the germline V gene are MNHEY and SMNVEV (reference sequence). V trimming: 8 bases; J trimming: 4 bases; junction bases outside the gene matches: 4. The CDR3 DNA follows: TGTGCCAGCTGGACAGGGGGCATATACGAGCAGTACTTC. Its translation: CASWTGGIYEQYF.

CDR3 coding DNA: TGTGCCAGTAGTACCCAGCTTAACTATGGCTACACCTTC. This gives the protein CASSTQLNYGYTF. The J gene is TRBJ1-2, the V gene TRBV19, with D hard to call. The V gene's germline CDR1 is LNHDA and CDR2 SQIVND (reference sequence). This CDR3 comprises 13 residues. Trimming took off 4 bases at V and 1 base at J, with 7 bases between the two ends.

This clone was observed once. This chain joins TRBV29-1 and TRBJ2-5; TRBD1 matches at 8 bases. The germline V gene has CDR1 SQVTM and CDR2 ANQGSEA. The CDR3 loop spans 13 amino acids. Trimming took 6 bases from V and 5 from J; bases not matched to a gene: 8. CDR3 residues: CSVDSGGRETQYF. The CDR3 DNA follows: TGCAGCGTGGATTCAGGGGGCCGTGAGACCCAGTACTTC.

The rearrangement uses TRBV5-6 and TRBJ1-6; perhaps TRBD1 as D (5 bases). From germline, CDR1 is SGHDT and CDR2 YYEEEE. CDR3 length: 15 amino acids. Trimming left V 0 bases short and J 9 bases short, with 13 bases between. CDR3 loop: CASSLEVGAGSPLHF. The CDR3 DNA reads TGTGCCAGCAGCTTGGAAGTAGGGGCGGGTTCACCCCTCCACTTT.

The gene calls are TRBV6-5 and TRBJ1-5; D is uncertain. The CDR3 spans 15 residues. Germline CDR1 reads MNHEY; CDR2 reads SVGAGI. Trimming cost V 0 bases and J 6 bases, with 12 bases left between them. The CDR3 here is CASSYSIAGSQPQHF. The CDR3 DNA is TGTGCCAGCAGTTACTCGATCGCGGGTAGTCAGCCCCAGCATTTT.

This clone was observed a single time. The chain employs TRBV9 and TRBJ2-2; D perhaps matches TRBD2 (7 bases). CDR1 is SGDLS and CDR2 is YYNGEE in the germline V gene. There are 17 residues in the CDR3. With 0 bases removed from V and 0 bases from J, the gap between germline ends came to 12 bases. CDR3 protein: CASSVVGGGTNTGELFF. The CDR3 DNA reads TGTGCCAGCAGCGTAGTCGGCGGGGGCACGAACACCGGGGAGCTGTTTTTT.

The rearrangement uses TRBV28 and TRBJ1-5; TRBD1 might be the D (6 bases). V was pared by 7 bases and J by 4 bases, with 14 bases between. The CDR3 extends over 14 amino acids. Germline V gene lookup returns CDR1 MDHEN and CDR2 SYDVKM. CDR3 in amino acids: CASNNRVGNQPQHF. CDR3 nucleotides: TGTGCCAGCAACAACAGGGTAGGAAATCAGCCCCAGCATTTT.

The chain carries TRBV5-8 and TRBJ1-5; no clear D. Trimming took 1 base from V and 0 from J, leaving 11 bases between them. There are 16 residues in the CDR3. Germline V CDR1 and CDR2: SGHTS, YDEGEE. CDR3 coding DNA: TGTGCCAGCAGCTTGCTCAGGATCAATAGCAATCAGCCCCAGCATTTT. Amino acids: CASSLLRINSNQPQHF.

This clone was detected a few times. The CDR3 loop reads CASTKGQSNSNQPQHF. CDR3 DNA: TGTGCCAGTACTAAGGGACAGTCCAATAGCAATCAGCCCCAGCATTTT. The chain carries TRBV19 and TRBJ1-5; the match to TRBD1 covers 7 bases. The CDR3 is 16 residues long. Germline values: CDR1 LNHDA, CDR2 SQIVND (reference sequence). V lost 7 bases to trimming and J lost 0 bases; unmatched junction nucleotides: 9.

The gene calls are TRBV28 and TRBJ1-2; D is perhaps TRBD1 (5 bases). Germline loops: CDR1 MDHEN, CDR2 SYDVKM. Trimming cost V 6 bases and J 1 base, with 9 bases left between them. This CDR3 has 13 amino acids. CDR3 sequence (DNA): TGTGCCAGCAGCCGGGGCGGTAACTATGGCTACACCTTC. Its translation: CASSRGGNYGYTF.